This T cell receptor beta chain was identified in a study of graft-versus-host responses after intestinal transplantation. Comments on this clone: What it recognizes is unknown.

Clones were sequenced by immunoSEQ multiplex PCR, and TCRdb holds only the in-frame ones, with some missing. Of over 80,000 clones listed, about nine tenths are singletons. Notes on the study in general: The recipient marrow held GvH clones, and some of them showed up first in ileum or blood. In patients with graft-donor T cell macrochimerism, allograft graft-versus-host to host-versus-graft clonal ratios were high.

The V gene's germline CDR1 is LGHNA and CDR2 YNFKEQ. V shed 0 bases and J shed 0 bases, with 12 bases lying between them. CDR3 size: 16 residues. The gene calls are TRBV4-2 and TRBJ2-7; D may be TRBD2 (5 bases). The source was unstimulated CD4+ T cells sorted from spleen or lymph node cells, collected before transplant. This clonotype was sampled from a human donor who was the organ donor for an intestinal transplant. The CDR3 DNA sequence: TGTGCCAGCAGCCAAGATTTCCCGGGGAGCTCCTACGAGCAGTACTTC. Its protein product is CASSQDFPGSSYEQYF.